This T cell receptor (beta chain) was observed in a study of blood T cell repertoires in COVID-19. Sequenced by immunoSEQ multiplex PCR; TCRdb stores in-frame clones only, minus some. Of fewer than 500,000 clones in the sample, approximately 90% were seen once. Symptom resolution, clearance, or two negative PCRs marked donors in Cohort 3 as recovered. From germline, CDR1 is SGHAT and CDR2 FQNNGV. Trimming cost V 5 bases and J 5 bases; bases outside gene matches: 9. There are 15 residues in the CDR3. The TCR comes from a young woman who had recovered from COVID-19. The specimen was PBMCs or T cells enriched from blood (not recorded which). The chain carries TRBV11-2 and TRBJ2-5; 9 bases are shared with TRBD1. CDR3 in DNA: TGTGCCAGCAGCGCCCTACAGGGGGCTAGGGAGACCCAGTACTTC. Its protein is CASSALQGARETQYF.